This passage covers 19 T cell receptor beta chains from one sample sequenced in a study of blood T cell repertoires in COVID-19. Sequencing was performed with immunoSEQ multiplex PCR; in TCRdb, only in-frame clones are kept and a portion is missing. The top ten hold approximately 18% of the sample, which has some 190,000 clones, about 85% seen once. Material for sequencing was peripheral blood. The receptors derive from a person aged 65 to 85 with COVID-19, enrolled during active disease.

The table lists this clone with a count of one. The chain employs TRBV7-9 and TRBJ2-4; no reliable D call. This CDR3 has 16 amino acids. Germline V gives CDR1 SEHNR, CDR2 FQNEAQ (reference sequence). Trimming left V 5 bases short and J 0 bases short, with 14 bases between. The CDR3 sequence is CASSPSRGEAKNIQYF. The CDR3 bases are TGTGCCAGCAGCCCTTCCCGAGGAGAAGCCAAAAACATTCAGTACTTC.

This clone was observed a few times. The rearrangement uses TRBV11-2 and TRBJ2-7; 10 bases are a match to TRBD2. The V and J ends lost 8 bases and 6 bases, in that order; junction bases with no gene match: 10. Germline CDR1 SGHAT, CDR2 FQNNGV. This CDR3 is 14 amino acids long. CDR3 in DNA: TGTGCCAGCGGCTCCGTTAGCGGGAGGCTCGAGCAGTACTTC. Translated, it gives CASGSVSGRLEQYF.

The CDR3 reads CASSSGSADTQYF. DNA of the CDR3: TGTGCCAGCAGCTCCGGGAGTGCCGATACGCAGTATTTT. The chain employs TRBV5-4 and TRBJ2-3; weak D call: TRBD2 (6 bases). Germline V lookup: CDR1 SGHNT, CDR2 YYREEE (reference sequence). The CDR3 loop spans 13 amino acids. Deletions cut 3 bases from V and 6 bases from J, with 11 bases between.

The CDR3 DNA sequence: TGTGCCTGGAGGCATCATTGGGGACAGGGGACCGACACCATATATTTT. Translated: CAWRHHWGQGTDTIYF. V is TRBV30 and J is TRBJ1-3; TRBD1 matches at 10 bases. V shed 3 bases, J shed 8 bases, and the junction held 13 bases outside the gene matches. In germline, CDR1 is GTSNPN, CDR2 SVGIG (reference sequence). The CDR3 loop spans 16 amino acids.

This chain joins TRBV7-8 and TRBJ2-5, with 9 bases matching TRBD2. CDR3 length equals 15 residues. Germline values: CDR1 SGHVS, CDR2 FQNEAQ. V gave up 2 bases and J gave up 5 bases; unmatched junction bases: 6. The DNA of the CDR3 is TGTGCCAGCAGCTTAATGCGGGGGGGCCAGGAGACCCAGTACTTC. This sequence encodes CASSLMRGGQETQYF.

V and J are TRBV19 and TRBJ2-7; TRBD1 aligns across 9 bases. Germline-derived CDR1 and CDR2 are LNHDA and SQIVND (reference sequence). Losses at the gene ends were 6 bases for V and 1 base for J; bases not matched to a gene: 10. The CDR3 totals 16 residues. CDR3 sequence (DNA): TGTGCCAGTAGCAAGGTAGGGGGACAGGGTTCCTACGAGCAGTACTTC. Protein product: CASSKVGGQGSYEQYF.

This clone was seen a handful of times. This rearrangement joins TRBV7-9 to TRBJ2-5; TRBD1 matches 8 bases. CDR3 size: 15 residues. V was pared by 5 bases and J by 2 bases, with 7 bases of the junction left unmatched. Looked up from germline, CDR1 is SEHNR and CDR2 is FQNEAQ (reference sequence). The CDR3: CASSIRTGRQETQYF. Here the CDR3 DNA reads TGTGCCAGCAGCATCCGGACAGGGAGGCAAGAGACCCAGTACTTC.

The rearrangement links TRBV19 to TRBJ1-5; D may be TRBD1 (6 bases). Trimming stripped 0 bases from V and 7 bases from J, with 19 bases between. The CDR3 totals 17 residues. Germline-derived CDR1 and CDR2 are LNHDA and SQIVND (reference sequence). The CDR3 spells CASSIDLTGYANQPQHF. CDR3 nucleotides: TGTGCCAGTAGTATAGATCTGACAGGCTACGCCAACCAGCCCCAGCATTTT.

The rearrangement links TRBV9 to TRBJ1-3; 8 bases map to TRBD1. Germline loops: CDR1 SGDLS, CDR2 YYNGEE. Trimming took 1 base from V and 1 from J; bases not matched to a gene: 4. This CDR3 is built from 16 residues. The CDR3 here is CASSVLQGGSGNTIYF. For the CDR3, the DNA is TGTGCCAGCAGCGTATTACAGGGGGGTTCTGGAAACACCATATATTTT.

The chain links TRBV30 to TRBJ1-5; 7 bases match TRBD1. Per germline, CDR1 GTSNPN and CDR2 SVGIG (reference sequence). Trimming took 1 base from V and 9 from J; bases not matched to a gene: 6. The CDR3 loop spans 13 amino acids. The chain's CDR3 is CAWSAGQSRPQHF. The DNA for the CDR3 is TGTGCCTGGAGTGCGGGACAGAGCAGGCCCCAGCATTTT.

V is TRBV20-1 and J is TRBJ2-1, with D uncertain. Germline CDR1 is DFQATT and CDR2 is SNEGSKA (reference sequence). The V gene lost 5 bases and the J gene lost 5 bases, with 4 bases spanning the gap. This CDR3 region has 10 residues. CDR3 amino acids: CSAENNEQFF. Written as DNA, the CDR3 is TGCAGTGCTGAGAACAATGAGCAGTTCTTC.

The V call is TRBV7-2, the J call TRBJ1-1; no firm D call. Germline CDR1 is SGHTA and CDR2 is FQGNSA. V lost 3 bases and J 0 bases, leaving 14 bases between the germline ends. The CDR3 has 16 residues. CDR3 DNA sequence: TGTGCCAGCAGCTTTAAGTTTAGACAACTGAACACTGAAGCTTTCTTT. This sequence encodes CASSFKFRQLNTEAFF.

The rearrangement uses TRBV5-6 and TRBJ1-1; unclear D gene. The CDR3 loop spans 12 amino acids. CDR1 SGHDT and CDR2 YYEEEE come from the germline V gene. With 0 bases removed from V and 9 bases from J, the gap between germline ends came to 9 bases. CDR3 protein: CASSLGAAKAFF. The CDR3 DNA sequence: TGTGCCAGCAGCTTGGGAGCGGCCAAAGCTTTCTTT.

The chain couples TRBV7-8 to TRBJ1-5; TRBD1 matches at 8 bases. Looked up from germline, CDR1 is SGHVS and CDR2 is FQNEAQ. The length of the CDR3 is 14 residues. V shed 5 bases, J shed 5 bases, and the junction held 5 bases outside the gene matches. The CDR3 bases are TGTGCCAGCAGCCGCGGGACAGGCGATCAGCCCCAGCATTTT. Protein sequence: CASSRGTGDQPQHF.

This clone was recorded once. Additional DNA sequences in this sample encode the identical CDR3. The rearrangement joins TRBV5-1 to TRBJ1-2, with TRBD1 as a possible D gene (6 bases). CDR1 is SGHRS and CDR2 is YFSETQ in the germline V gene. V was pared by 4 bases and J by 3 bases, with 10 bases between. This CDR3 has 13 residues. The CDR3 here is CASSLWTDYGYTF. The CDR3 DNA is TGCGCCAGCAGCCTATGGACAGACTATGGCTACACCTTC.

This rearrangement joins TRBV6-2 or TRBV6-3 to TRBJ2-7; D is uncertain. Trimming removed 6 bases from V and 3 bases from J, with 12 bases in between. The CDR3 totals 13 residues. CDR1 and CDR2 (germline): MNHEY, SVGEGT. The CDR3, as DNA: TGTGCCAGCAGCCCCACGACTTTCTACGAGCAGTACTTC. Its translation: CASSPTTFYEQYF.

The chain has TRBV3-1 (or the pseudogene TRBV3-2) and TRBJ2-6; TRBD1 matches at 8 bases. Trimming at V came to 5 bases and at J to 2 bases, leaving 8 bases not matched to a gene. The CDR3 length is 17 residues. Looked up from germline, CDR1 is LGHDT and CDR2 is YNNKEL (reference sequence). The CDR3 sequence is CASSFNAGGAGANVLTF. The CDR3 DNA is TGTGCCAGCAGCTTTAATGCAGGGGGCGCTGGGGCCAACGTCCTGACTTTC.

This sequence joins TRBV18 and TRBJ1-1; tentative D call: TRBD1 (6 bases). Trimming shortened V by 1 base and J by 3 bases, and 12 bases separated the two germline ends. In germline, CDR1 is KGHSH, CDR2 LQKENI. CDR3 length equals 15 residues. The CDR3 DNA is TGTGCCAGCTCACCACTTTACAGGGATGACACTGAAGCTTTCTTT. This codes for CASSPLYRDDTEAFF.

This clone came up a few times. The chain is built from TRBV3-1 (or the pseudogene TRBV3-2) and TRBJ1-6, with D possibly TRBD1 on 5 matching bases. The ends were cut back, 4 bases at V and 0 bases at J, with 19 bases in the middle. The CDR3 has 19 amino acids. CDR1 and CDR2 (germline): LGHDT, YNNKEL (reference sequence). The CDR3 nucleotides are TGTGCCAGCAGCCCCCGGTCTGGGGGGTCAGGCTCCTATAATTCACCCCTCCACTTT. This encodes CASSPRSGGSGSYNSPLHF.